Below, 27 T cell receptor beta chains from the same sample are listed, as sequenced in a study of read filtering for tumor transcriptome and immune sequencing. This library used roughly 0.4 ug RNA and molecular barcoded adaptors spanning alpha/delta and beta/gamma chains. Each CDR3 protein is one row after TCRdb ran MiXCR on the reads. Altogether about 50,000 distinct CDR3 sequences are present, about 20% being singletons, with the ten largest covering 37%. The sample comprised a population of CD138-negative cells sorted from bone marrow. These receptors originate from a donor over 35 with multiple myeloma.

This clonotype was recorded at least ten times. The chain recombines TRBV12-3 or TRBV12-4 with TRBJ2-5; weak D call: TRBD2 (5 bases). The V end lost 3 bases, the J end lost 1 base, and 9 bases lay between the germline ends. The CDR3 is made up of 14 amino acids. The CDR3 protein is CASSFLSGQETQYF. CDR3 coding DNA: TGTGCCAGCAGTTTTTTGAGCGGCCAAGAGACCCAGTACTTC.

This clonotype was observed at least ten times. The chain uses TRBV19 and TRBJ2-1; 9 nucleotides line up with TRBD2. In germline, CDR1 is LNHDA, CDR2 SQIVND (reference sequence). Germline trimming cut 7 bases from V and 9 bases from J; bases unmatched to any gene: 16. This CDR3 comprises 16 residues. The CDR3 nucleotides read TGTGCCAGTAATGGAAGGGCAGGCGGGAGGGACGCTGAGCAGTTCTTC. It is translated as CASNGRAGGRDAEQFF.

This clonotype was seen more than once but under ten times. This could be a read error, since a much larger clone is one nucleotide away. The chain carries TRBV12-3 or TRBV12-4 and TRBJ1-1; D might be TRBD1 (6 bases). The CDR3 has 13 amino acids. The CDR3 DNA reads as TGTGCCAGCAGTTGGGGGCCGCACACTGAAGCTTCCTTT. Protein: CASSWGPHTEASF.

This clonotype was observed many times. The chain combines TRBV28 with TRBJ2-6; D unclear. From germline, CDR1 is MDHEN and CDR2 SYDVKM. V was trimmed by 6 bases and J by 2 bases, leaving 11 bases between them. CDR3 length equals 15 residues. DNA for the CDR3: TGTGCCAGCAGCTTGGGCCTTACTGGGGCCAACGTCCTGACTTTC. Protein sequence: CASSLGLTGANVLTF.

This clonotype has at least ten counts. The rearrangement uses TRBV7-9 and TRBJ2-1; D gene uncertain. The CDR3 consists of 13 residues. V was trimmed by 3 bases and J by 3 bases, leaving 6 bases between them. Germline CDR1 SEHNR, CDR2 FQNEAQ (reference sequence). DNA for the CDR3: TGTGCCAGCAGCTTCTCGGACTACAATGAGCAGTTCTTC. This translates into CASSFSDYNEQFF.

Comments on this clonotype: Being one base from a much bigger clone, this may be a read error. The rearrangement joins TRBV9 to TRBJ2-7; tentatively, D is TRBD1 (7 bases). CDR1 is SGDLS and CDR2 is YYNGEE in the germline V gene. CDR3 length: 15 residues. As DNA, the CDR3 is TGTGCCAGCGGCGTAGCAGGGGGGCACTCCTACGAGCAGTACTTC. This gives the protein CASGVAGGHSYEQYF.

As for this clonotype: A far larger clone is off by one base, so a read error is likely. V usage is TRBV7-9 and J usage is TRBJ2-1; D might be TRBD1 (6 bases). Germline V gene sequence: CDR1 SEHNR, CDR2 FQNEAQ (reference sequence). The CDR3 extends over 13 amino acids. The DNA for the CDR3 is TGTGCCAGCAGCCCGGGACAACTCAATGAGCGGTTCTTC. Its translation: CASSPGQLNERFF.

This clonotype appeared many times. CDR3 coding DNA: TGCGCCAGCAGCGCCCGGACTAGCGGGAGGCCACAAGAGACCCAGTACTTC. Its translation: CASSARTSGRPQETQYF. The V call is TRBV5-1, the J call TRBJ2-5; 14 bases line up with TRBD2. In germline, CDR1 is SGHRS, CDR2 YFSETQ. The J segment lost 2 bases and the V segment lost 4 bases, leaving 7 bases of the junction unmatched. The CDR3 extends over 17 amino acids.

This clonotype has at least ten counts. The rearrangement uses TRBV18 and TRBJ1-3, with 7 bases lining up with TRBD1. Germline V gene lookup returns CDR1 KGHSH and CDR2 LQKENI. With 4 bases clipped from V and 2 bases from J, the junction kept 17 bases outside the gene matches. This CDR3 is 19 amino acids long. The CDR3 sequence: CASSQTGDRTFVAGNTIYF. CDR3 nucleotide sequence: TGTGCCAGCTCACAAACAGGGGACCGGACTTTCGTGGCTGGAAACACCATATATTTT. The full variable domain, its missing parts supplied by reference TRBV18 and TRBJ1-3, is NAGVMQNPRHLVRRRGQEARLRCSPMKGHSHVYWYRQLPEEGLKFMVYLQKENIIDESGMPKERFSAEFPKEGPSILRIQQVVRGDSAAYFCASSQTGDRTFVAGNTIYFGEGSWLTVV.

Many counts were recorded for this clonotype. The chain's CDR3 is CASIKDSTGELFF. The CDR3 nucleotides are TGTGCCAGCATCAAGGACAGCACCGGGGAGCTGTTTTTT. V gene TRBV28 combines with J gene TRBJ2-2, with D maybe TRBD1 (6 bases). This CDR3 region has 13 residues. V was cut by 7 bases and J by 4 bases, with 10 bases left in between. CDR1 is MDHEN and CDR2 is SYDVKM in the germline V gene.

Concerning this clonotype itself: Since a much larger clone is just one base distant, this may be a read error. The rearrangement joins TRBV5-1 to TRBJ2-2; TRBD2 agrees at 7 bases. CDR1 is SGHRS, CDR2 YFSETQ, per germline. The CDR3 is 15 amino acids. CDR3 coding DNA: TGCGCCAGCAGCCCACTAGCGTCCTTCGGCCGGGAGCTGTCTTTT. The encoded protein is CASSPLASFGRELSF.

This clonotype has more than one count but fewer than ten. The chain joins TRBV11-2 to TRBJ2-7, with D perhaps matching TRBD2 (7 bases). Germline CDR1 is SGHAT and CDR2 is FQNNGV. The CDR3 sequence is 14 residues long. The V end lost 3 bases, the J end lost 5 bases, and 14 bases lay between the germline ends. CDR3 DNA sequence: TGTGCCAGCAGCTTTATTGCGGGGGCAAACGAGCAGTACTTC. This encodes CASSFIAGANEQYF.

Turning to this clonotype: This sequence may be a read error, since a much larger clone differs from it by one base. The chain carries TRBV28 and TRBJ2-1, with a tentative D call TRBD2 (8 bases). Germline-derived CDR1 and CDR2 are MDHEN and SYDVKM. This CDR3 is built from 16 residues. CDR3 sequence: CASSATSGRGPGEQSF. CDR3 nucleotides: TGTGCCAGCAGCGCTACTAGCGGTAGGGGGCCGGGGGAGCAGTCCTTC.

V is TRBV28 and J is TRBJ2-7; perhaps TRBD1 as D (6 bases). Germline V gives CDR1 MDHEN, CDR2 SYDVKM. Deletions cut 8 bases from V and 0 bases from J, with 14 bases between. The CDR3 has 14 amino acids. DNA of the CDR3: TGTGCCAGCGGGCCGGACAGAGCCTCCTACGAGCAGTACTTC. Translation gives CASGPDRASYEQYF.

In the case of this clonotype: This may come from a read error, since a much larger clone is one base off. The V gene is TRBV5-1, the J gene TRBJ2-1, with 7 bases that match TRBD2. Germline V lookup: CDR1 SGHRS, CDR2 YFSETQ. The CDR3 sequence is 15 residues long. V trimming: 4 bases; J trimming: 7 bases; junction bases outside the gene matches: 11. CDR3: CASSSLTGGGNEQFF. In DNA, the CDR3 is TGCGCCAGCAGCAGTCTAACGGGAGGAGGAAATGAGCAGTTCTTC. Full variable domain (outside the CDR3, taken from reference TRBV5-1 and TRBJ2-1): KAGVTQTPRYLIKTRGQQVTLSCSPISGHRSVSWYQQTPGQGLQFLFEYFSETQRNKGNFPGRFSGRQFSNSRSEMNVSTLELGDSALYLCASSSLTGGGNEQFFGPGTRLTVL.

This clonotype appeared a few times. The rearrangement joins TRBV4-1 to TRBJ1-1, with 9 bases lining up with TRBD1. J was trimmed by 1 base and V by 4 bases; bases with no gene match: 10. CDR1 is MGHRA and CDR2 is YSYEKL in the germline V gene. The CDR3 consists of 17 residues. The CDR3 DNA follows: TGCGCCAGCAGCCCCTCCTCGGGACAGGGCAAGAACACTGAAGCTTTCTTT. Translation gives CASSPSSGQGKNTEAFF.

This clonotype came up many times. The chain carries TRBV15 and TRBJ1-1; a weak D match, TRBD1 (5 bases). Germline CDR1 and CDR2: LNHNV and YYDKDF (reference sequence). The CDR3 spans 14 residues. V was cut by 5 bases and J by 0 bases, with 10 bases left in between. CDR3 bases: TGTGCCACCAGCGAGTCCAGGGTGAACACTGAAGCTTTCTTT. This gives the protein CATSESRVNTEAFF.

This clonotype was seen repeatedly, ten times or more. The gene calls are TRBV19 and TRBJ1-2; no firm D call. There are 13 residues in the CDR3. The V gene's germline CDR1 is LNHDA and CDR2 SQIVND (reference sequence). V was cut by 5 bases and J by 0 bases, with 7 bases left in between. The chain's CDR3 is CASSRDPNYGYTF. The DNA of the CDR3 is TGTGCCAGTAGTCGGGATCCTAACTATGGCTACACCTTC.

This clonotype showed up many times. The chain recombines TRBV20-1 with TRBJ2-4; no firm D call. V gave up 6 bases and J gave up 5 bases, with 8 bases separating them. CDR3 length equals 11 residues. Germline-derived CDR1 and CDR2 are DFQATT and SNEGSKA (reference sequence). CDR3 nucleotide sequence: TGCAGTGCAAGACAAGAAAACATTCAGTACTTC. Its protein product is CSARQENIQYF.

There are many counts of this clonotype. The J gene is TRBJ1-1, the V gene TRBV14; D not resolved. Trimming stripped 0 bases from V and 1 base from J, with 15 bases between. The CDR3 has 17 residues. Germline assignment: CDR1 SGHDN and CDR2 FVKESK. Here the CDR3 reads CASSQDRSAIGNTEAFF. The CDR3 DNA reads as TGTGCCAGCAGCCAAGATCGAAGCGCCATAGGGAACACTGAAGCTTTCTTT.

The chain couples TRBV7-9 to TRBJ2-7; D assignment may be TRBD1 or TRBD2 (8 bases each). The CDR3 extends over 14 amino acids. Trimming shortened V by 7 bases and J by 1 base, and 14 bases separated the two germline ends. Germline CDR1 and CDR2: SEHNR and FQNEAQ (reference sequence). The CDR3 DNA sequence: TGTGCCAGCAACGGGGGGGACAGGTCCTACGAGCAGTACTTC. Translating gives CASNGGDRSYEQYF.

This clonotype was found many times. The J gene is TRBJ2-7, the V gene TRBV28, with 9 nucleotides matching TRBD1. The CDR3 has 16 amino acids. V was pared by 4 bases and J by 0 bases, with 7 bases of the junction left unmatched. Germline values: CDR1 MDHEN, CDR2 SYDVKM. The CDR3 coding sequence is TGTGCCAGCAGTTCCTACTCGACAGGGGGCTCCTACGAGCAGTACTTC. Translated: CASSSYSTGGSYEQYF.

About this clonotype: This could be a read error, since a much larger clone is one nucleotide away. The rearrangement links TRBV28 to TRBJ2-7; the D call may be TRBD1 or TRBD2 (5 bases each). CDR1 is MDHEN and CDR2 is SYDVKM in the germline V gene. CDR3 size: 15 residues. Trimming cost V 4 bases and J 5 bases, with 18 bases left between them. This chain's CDR3 is CASSSHFGEGNEQYF. For the CDR3, the DNA is TGTGCCAGCAGTTCACACTTTGGCGAGGGGAACGAGCAGTACTTC.

Concerning this clonotype itself: Since a much larger clone is just one base distant, this may be a read error. The chain is built from TRBV29-1 and TRBJ2-4; a weak D match, TRBD1 (5 bases). The V gene's germline CDR1 is SQVTM and CDR2 ANQGSEA. The V end lost 4 bases, the J end lost 8 bases, and 12 bases lay between the germline ends. The CDR3 runs to 12 residues. The CDR3 loop reads CSVGSRDDIQYF. The CDR3 DNA reads as TGCAGCGTTGGATCCAGGGATGACATTCAGTACTTC. The full variable domain, in which reference TRBV29-1 and TRBJ2-4 provide the parts outside the CDR3, is SAVISQKPSRDICQRGTSLTIQCQVDSQVTMMFWYRQQPGQSLTLIATANQGSEATYESGFVIDKFPISRPNLTFSTLTVSNMSPEDSSIYLCSVGSRDDIQYFGAGTRLSVL.

This clonotype was detected ten times or more. The rearrangement joins TRBV27 to TRBJ2-7, with a possible D match to TRBD2 (7 bases). The germline V gene has CDR1 MNHEY and CDR2 SMNVEV (reference sequence). V shed 3 bases and J shed 6 bases, with 21 bases lying between them. This CDR3 spans 16 amino acids. The CDR3 DNA sequence: TGTGCCAGCAGTTTTGGTTTAGGGGGAGGGCCGCGCGAGCAGTACTTC. Translating it yields CASSFGLGGGPREQYF.

This clonotype was picked up many times. The rearrangement links TRBV7-2 to TRBJ2-1; 12 positions agree with TRBD2. The length of the CDR3 is 17 residues. Germline trimming cut 5 bases from V and 2 bases from J; bases unmatched to any gene: 7. CDR1 and CDR2 (germline): SGHTA, FQGNSA. The CDR3 sequence is CASSGFRTSGTYNEQFF. The CDR3 DNA reads TGTGCCAGCAGCGGTTTTAGGACTAGCGGGACCTACAATGAGCAGTTCTTC.

This clonotype was observed many times. The genes are TRBV20-1 and TRBJ2-7; 12 bases align to TRBD2. The germline V gene encodes CDR1 DFQATT and CDR2 SNEGSKA (reference sequence). The CDR3 sequence is 17 residues long. V trimming: 3 bases; J trimming: 3 bases; junction bases outside the gene matches: 12. This CDR3 is CSARTTSGRGGLYEQYF. The CDR3 DNA reads TGCAGTGCTAGGACGACTAGCGGGAGAGGGGGGCTCTACGAGCAGTACTTC.